These T cell receptor beta chains were read from a single sample in a study of vaccination effects on CD4 cells after COVID-19. No antigen has been assigned to these receptors. TCRdb keeps only in-frame clones here, not all; method: immunoSEQ multiplex PCR. Among tens of thousands of clones listed, approximately 76% were seen once. Sample: CD4+ T cells from PBMCs cultured with HCoV-NL63 spike peptides, taken before COVID-19 vaccination. The receptors here all came from a human donor who received a COVID-19 vaccine. Both conserved end residues are trimmed from each CDR3.

CDR3 length: 15
V gene: TRBV9
CDR3 protein: ASSETPQGGAVDTQY

CDR3 length: 11
V gene: TRBV5-1
CDR3 protein: ASSFRVADTQY

CDR3 length: 12
V gene: TRBV5-1
CDR3 protein: ASSLQGARYGYT

CDR3 length: 16
V gene: TRBV9
CDR3 protein: ASSPTSGGANPVSTQY

CDR3 length: 13
V gene: TRBV11-3
CDR3 protein: ASSHGQEDQETQY

CDR3 length: 13
V gene: TRBV9
CDR3 protein: ASSARSGTNYGYT

CDR3 length: 11
V gene: TRBV7-2
CDR3 protein: ASSRDRDGKLF

CDR3 length: 10
V gene: TRBV30
CDR3 protein: ALDRGGTEAF

CDR3 length: 13
V gene: TRBV27
CDR3 protein: ASSFWGLRVNEQF

CDR3 length: 11
V gene: TRBV7-2
CDR3 protein: ASSSRAAAEAF

CDR3 length: 14
V gene: TRBV6-6
CDR3 protein: ASSWGQYYSNQPQH

CDR3 length: 13
V gene: TRBV15
CDR3 protein: ATSRGAHNQETQY

CDR3 length: 13
V gene: TRBV9
CDR3 protein: ASSTRASQGYGYT

CDR3 length: 10
V gene: TRBV19
CDR3 protein: ASMGYNSPLH

CDR3 length: 13
V gene: TRBV5-1
CDR3 protein: ASSSTGTNNEKLF

CDR3 length: 11
V gene: TRBV5-4
CDR3 protein: ASSLGLSGGGY

CDR3 length: 15
V gene: TRBV19
CDR3 protein: ASSIKGGLVEKNIQY

CDR3 length: 13
V gene: TRBV5-5
CDR3 protein: ASSPVGQGLSGYT

CDR3 length: 12
V gene: TRBV24-1
CDR3 protein: ATSGTGDYNEQF

CDR3 length: 12
V gene: TRBV6-5
CDR3 protein: ASSSPTGTGELF

CDR3 length: 15
V gene: TRBV19
CDR3 protein: ASSKDGRVAAYNEQF

CDR3 length: 13
V gene: TRBV19
CDR3 protein: ASSRDGTTNEKLF

CDR3 length: 13
V gene: TRBV9
CDR3 protein: ASSVVSGGNTEAF

CDR3 length: 14
V gene: TRBV5-8
CDR3 protein: ASSSPRSTLDQPQH

CDR3 length: 12
V gene: TRBV10-3
CDR3 protein: AISLAGVGNEQF

CDR3 length: 10
V gene: TRBV19
CDR3 protein: ASSATGDTQY

CDR3 length: 17
V gene: TRBV21-1
CDR3 protein: ASSPTGTSSQVLTDTQY

CDR3 length: 15
V gene: TRBV5-1
CDR3 protein: ASSSVPGQPTNEKLF

CDR3 length: 13
V gene: TRBV29-1
CDR3 protein: SVEEGESWNTEAF

CDR3 length: 13
V gene: TRBV6-6
CDR3 protein: ASSGSGGFPGELF

CDR3 length: 12
V gene: TRBV9
CDR3 protein: ASSVVAGTGELF

CDR3 length: 10
V gene: TRBV24-1
CDR3 protein: ATSDPRFEQF

CDR3 length: 13
V gene: TRBV18
CDR3 protein: ASSPLAGDTGELF

CDR3 length: 14
V gene: TRBV10-3
CDR3 protein: AIRPGQGNGTDGYT

CDR3 length: 15
V gene: TRBV6-1
CDR3 protein: ASSEKLGHVPSETQY

CDR3 length: 17
V gene: TRBV4-2
CDR3 protein: ASSQEPQLGAGGPNEQF

CDR3 length: 10
V gene: TRBV12-3/TRBV12-4
CDR3 protein: ASSLTQETQY

CDR3 length: 11
V gene: TRBV6-5
CDR3 protein: ASSYVADATQY

CDR3 length: 14
V gene: TRBV24-1
CDR3 protein: ATSDAGQGANSPLH

CDR3 length: 13
V gene: TRBV28
CDR3 protein: ASSLWGSGTDTQY

CDR3 length: 16
V gene: TRBV5-6
CDR3 protein: ASSSDRGLSSYNSPLH

CDR3 length: 11
V gene: TRBV2
CDR3 protein: AGRIFYNSPLH

CDR3 length: 10
V gene: TRBV28
CDR3 protein: ASSQPRVGYT

CDR3 length: 12
V gene: TRBV2
CDR3 protein: ASSGQVSYNEQF

CDR3 length: 10
V gene: TRBV9
CDR3 protein: ASSPGTGELF

CDR3 length: 11
V gene: TRBV29-1
CDR3 protein: SVRGQGSEKLF

CDR3 length: 11
V gene: TRBV5-1
CDR3 protein: ASRPGWGDTQY

CDR3 length: 12
V gene: TRBV28
CDR3 protein: ASSFGAAKNIQY

CDR3 length: 12
V gene: TRBV10-2
CDR3 protein: ASKDREYNEKLF

CDR3 length: 11
V gene: TRBV6-1
CDR3 protein: ASSDQGVGGYT

CDR3 length: 12
V gene: TRBV27
CDR3 protein: ASSLTRNTGELF

CDR3 length: 16
V gene: TRBV7-8
CDR3 protein: ASSLAVNVGGGTDTQY

CDR3 length: 15
V gene: TRBV4-1
CDR3 protein: ASSQARASSYNSPLH

CDR3 length: 12
V gene: TRBV24-1
CDR3 protein: ATSRTGNTGELF